The 21 T cell receptor beta chains given below trace back to one sample, sequenced in a study of early T cells in non-severe SARS-CoV-2 infection. One entry per CDR3 protein results from TCRdb running MiXCR on the 5' RACE reads. The sample lists some 30,000 distinct CDR3 sequences; 5% to 6% were seen once. Input material: whole blood. All receptors come from an adult who was a healthcare worker with PCR-confirmed SARS-CoV-2 infection or an uninfected control (not recorded which).

The rearrangement uses TRBV7-2 and TRBJ2-3; 11 bases are a match to TRBD2. V was pared by 5 bases and J by 2 bases, with 6 bases of the junction left unmatched. CDR1 is SGHTA and CDR2 is FQGNSA in the germline V gene. This CDR3 region has 16 residues. This chain's CDR3 is CASSVWTSGYTDTQYF. CDR3 sequence (DNA): TGTGCCAGCAGCGTATGGACTAGCGGGTACACAGATACGCAGTATTTT.

There are many counts of this clonotype. This chain connects TRBV7-3 to TRBJ2-6; D not resolved. The germline CDR1 and CDR2 sequences are SGHTA and FQGTGA. The length of the CDR3 is 15 residues. The ends were cut back, 3 bases at V and 0 bases at J, with 6 bases in the middle. As DNA, the CDR3 is TGTGCCAGCAGCTTGCTTAACTCTGGGGCCAACGTCCTGACTTTC. Protein product: CASSLLNSGANVLTF.

This clonotype appeared many times. J is TRBJ2-2 and V is TRBV7-9; no reliable D call. The CDR3 extends over 13 amino acids. The V end lost 7 bases, the J end lost 1 base, and 7 bases lay between the germline ends. Germline-derived CDR1 and CDR2 are SEHNR and FQNEAQ (reference sequence). The CDR3 region is CASIPGNTGELFF. The CDR3, as DNA: TGTGCCAGCATCCCGGGGAACACCGGGGAGCTGTTTTTT.

This clonotype has a count of ten or more. The chain links TRBV5-1 to TRBJ1-4; no clear D. The CDR3 has 15 amino acids. V lost 3 bases and J 2 bases, leaving 11 bases between the germline ends. Germline lookup yields CDR1 SGHRS and CDR2 YFSETQ. The CDR3 DNA reads as TGCGCCAGCAGCTACGGGAGGGCGACTAATGAAAAACTGTTTTTT. It translates to CASSYGRATNEKLFF.

There are many counts of this clonotype. CDR3 residues: CATSRRGQYYGYTF. The CDR3 nucleotides read TGTGCCACCAGCAGAAGGGGACAGTACTATGGCTACACCTTC. This chain joins TRBV15 and TRBJ1-2; 7 bases map to TRBD1. The CDR3 has 14 residues. J lost 3 bases, V lost 2 bases, and 3 bases had no gene match. CDR1 LNHNV and CDR2 YYDKDF come from the germline V gene (reference sequence). The full variable domain, rest sourced from reference TRBV15 and TRBJ1-2, is DAMVIQNPRYQVTQFGKPVTLSCSQTLNHNVMYWYQQKSSQAPKLLFHYYDKDFNNEADTPDNFQSRRPNTSFCFLDIRSPGLGDTAMYLCATSRRGQYYGYTFGSGTRLTVV.

This clonotype has a handful of counts. The chain carries TRBV5-1 and TRBJ2-3; no reliable D call. Germline V CDR1 and CDR2: SGHRS, YFSETQ. The V and J ends lost 6 bases and 4 bases respectively, with 15 bases between them. The CDR3 extends over 14 amino acids. In nucleotides, the CDR3 is TGCGCCAGCACCGAGACCTCTGGCTCAGATACGCAGTATTTT. Translating it yields CASTETSGSDTQYF.

This clonotype was counted between two and nine times. The genes are TRBV14 and TRBJ2-5, with 12 bases fitting TRBD2. The V gene's germline CDR1 is SGHDN and CDR2 FVKESK. The CDR3 runs to 17 residues. Unmatched junction bases numbered 6, after V lost 2 bases and J lost 2 bases. The CDR3, as DNA: TGTGCCAGCAGCCAACCTCGACTAGCGGGAGTTCAAGAGACCCAGTACTTC. Translated, it gives CASSQPRLAGVQETQYF.

The CDR3 spells CASSEGWREAYNEQFF. The CDR3 DNA reads TGTGCCAGCAGTGAAGGTTGGCGGGAGGCCTACAATGAGCAGTTCTTC. The V gene is TRBV6-1, the J gene TRBJ2-1; the match to TRBD2 covers 8 bases. This CDR3 contains 16 residues. V trimming: 1 base; J trimming: 2 bases; junction bases outside the gene matches: 4. Germline V gene sequence: CDR1 MNHNS, CDR2 SASEGT.

The chain carries TRBV7-2 and TRBJ2-7; 8 nucleotides match TRBD2. The CDR3 covers 14 residues. CDR1 is SGHTA, CDR2 FQGNSA, per germline. The ends lost 6 bases at V and 4 bases at J; junction bases unmatched: 8. The CDR3 DNA reads as TGTGCCAGCAGTTCGGGACTAGGAACTTACGAGCAGTACTTC. Its protein is CASSSGLGTYEQYF.

There are a few counts of this clonotype. The J gene is TRBJ2-5, the V gene TRBV7-6; 10 bases agree with TRBD2. The germline gives CDR1 SGHVS, CDR2 FNYEAQ. The CDR3 has 19 residues. The ends lost 3 bases at V and 6 bases at J; junction bases unmatched: 19. The CDR3 nucleotides are TGTGCCAGCAGCTTTCTGGCTAGCGGGAGAGAGGGAGGTAGGAAGACCCAGTACTTC. Protein: CASSFLASGREGGRKTQYF.

This clonotype was observed at least ten times. This chain links TRBV6-5 with TRBJ2-1; D might be TRBD2 (5 bases). The CDR3 sequence is 11 residues long. V lost 10 bases and J 10 bases, leaving 14 bases between the germline ends. The germline V gene encodes CDR1 MNHEY and CDR2 SVGAGI. CDR3 sequence: CATIALGEQFF. CDR3 sequence (DNA): TGTGCCACGATAGCGTTGGGGGAGCAGTTCTTC.

In this sample, this clonotype turned up a few times. V is TRBV4-2 and J is TRBJ2-7; TRBD2 is a possible D gene (6 bases). This CDR3 comprises 16 residues. V lost 6 bases and J 4 bases, leaving 22 bases between the germline ends. Germline CDR1 is LGHNA and CDR2 is YNFKEQ. The CDR3 here is CASRLTASEGRYEQYF. The CDR3 coding sequence is TGTGCCAGCAGGCTGACCGCTAGCGAGGGCAGATACGAGCAGTACTTC.

This clonotype was detected many times. The V gene is TRBV28, the J gene TRBJ1-5; no definite D call. Between the trimmed V and J ends, which lost 2 bases and 7 bases, there was a span of 6 bases. CDR3 length: 12 amino acids. Looked up from germline, CDR1 is MDHEN and CDR2 is SYDVKM. The CDR3 DNA follows: TGTGCCAGCAGTTTACTGGGGCAGCCCCAGCATTTT. This translates into CASSLLGQPQHF.

This clonotype was counted between two and nine times. The genes are TRBV6-1 and TRBJ2-1; D may be TRBD2 (5 bases). V was pared by 5 bases and J by 8 bases, with 22 bases between. Germline CDR1 MNHNS, CDR2 SASEGT. The CDR3 loop spans 16 amino acids. For the CDR3, the DNA is TGTGCCAGCAGTTTTCAAAGCGGCCTCCTTGTGGATGAGCAGTTCTTC. It specifies CASSFQSGLLVDEQFF.

This clonotype appeared a single time. The chain is built from TRBV5-6 and TRBJ2-5; a possible D gene is TRBD1 (6 bases). V lost 3 bases to trimming and J lost 6 bases, with 15 bases between them. The CDR3 sequence is 14 residues long. The V gene's germline CDR1 is SGHDT and CDR2 YYEEEE. The CDR3, as DNA: TGTGCCAGCAGCTGGGCGGACAGTACGAAGACCCAGTACTTC. Residues: CASSWADSTKTQYF.

This clonotype occurred once. In this CDR3 the conserved last residue, phenylalanine or tryptophan, is missing, so a read error is likely. V usage is TRBV19 and J usage is TRBJ2-5; the D is unclear. From germline, CDR1 is LNHDA and CDR2 SQIVND (reference sequence). This CDR3 spans 13 amino acids. V gave up 8 bases and J gave up 0 bases, with 10 bases separating them. The CDR3 sequence: CASRNPDQETQYY. The CDR3 DNA reads as TGTGCCAGTCGTAACCCCGACCAAGAGACCCAGTACTAC.

This clonotype was detected ten times or more. This rearrangement joins TRBV5-4 to TRBJ2-5; TRBD1 might be the D (5 bases). The CDR3 is 13 residues long. The V and J ends lost 3 bases and 0 bases respectively, with 6 bases between them. The germline gives CDR1 SGHNT, CDR2 YYREEE (reference sequence). The CDR3 DNA is TGTGCCAGCAGCTCGGACAACCAAGAGACCCAGTACTTC. Translation gives CASSSDNQETQYF.

This clonotype was detected many times. The chain uses TRBV2 and TRBJ2-7, with D possibly matching TRBD1 (6 bases). The CDR3 is made up of 13 amino acids. The V gene's germline CDR1 is SNHLY and CDR2 FYNNEI. The ends were cut back, 4 bases at V and 4 bases at J, with 11 bases in the middle. CDR3 residues: CASSARGLYEQYF. The CDR3 region has the DNA TGTGCCAGCAGTGCCAGGGGCCTTTACGAGCAGTACTTC.

This clonotype was picked up many times. The chain recombines TRBV2 with TRBJ2-1; D is unclear. CDR1 is SNHLY and CDR2 is FYNNEI in the germline V gene. There are 13 residues in the CDR3. V shed 7 bases and J shed 4 bases, with 11 bases lying between them. In nucleotides, the CDR3 is TGTGCCAGCAAGGCTAGTGGGTACAATGAGCAGTTCTTC. It yields the protein CASKASGYNEQFF.

In this sample, this clonotype turned up many times. The chain recombines TRBV9 with TRBJ2-4; D possibly matches TRBD1 or TRBD2 (5 bases each). Trimming removed 0 bases at V and 8 bases at J, with 15 bases between. CDR1 is SGDLS and CDR2 is YYNGEE in the germline V gene. The CDR3 totals 15 residues. In DNA form, the CDR3 reads TGTGCCAGCAGCGTAGAGGGGTCCCCCGGGGACATTCAGTACTTC. Translated: CASSVEGSPGDIQYF.

This clonotype has more than one count but fewer than ten. The V call is TRBV14, the J call TRBJ2-2; D possibly corresponds to TRBD2 (6 bases). CDR1 and CDR2 from the germline V gene are SGHDN and FVKESK. CDR3 size: 17 residues. Trimming removed 1 base at V and 6 bases at J, with 18 bases between. In DNA, the CDR3 is TGTGCCAGCAGCCAAGCTTGGGGAGGAGGCCGGGCCGGGGAGCTGTTTTTT. Translating gives CASSQAWGGGRAGELFF.